This T cell receptor (beta chain) was retrieved from a study of shared clonotypes between healthy human individuals. Donors were healthy HIV-negative adults without recently reported acute infections or vaccinations. Trimming took 5 bases from V and 9 from J, leaving 14 bases between them. The germline CDR1 and CDR2 sequences are SEHNR and FQNEAQ (reference sequence). This CDR3 is 13 amino acids long. Comment on this clone: The antigen remains unidentified.

Study-level results: In contrast to clonotypes shared by all four donors, non-shared clonotypes had lower generation probabilities.

TCRdb keeps only in-frame clones here, not all; method: immunoSEQ multiplex PCR. The sample consists of a few million clones, more than 90% of them appearing once. The receptor was derived from a man younger than 35 in good health. The chain uses TRBV7-9 and TRBJ2-1; no firm D call. Sequencing used naive CD4+ T cells sorted from blood. Subset meaning: CD45RA+ positively selected. CDR3 bases: TGTGCCAGCAGCGTACTGGGCTACGGTGAGCAGTTCTTC. Its protein is CASSVLGYGEQFF.